The entry below gives a single T cell receptor (beta chain) sequence along with its context. This clone appeared once. Its antigen is still unknown. No quality values exist for individual bases; no much larger clone is one base distant. Enrolling through a virtual design, the prospective study's participants ranged in age from roughly 18 to 95 years and lived across 24 United States geographic areas. Cohort assignment in the prospective study relied on participant-reported clinical history from a screening survey and a study questionnaire. ImmuneRACE Cohort 3 recovered participants were defined by two consecutive negative NP/OP PCR tests, healthcare professional clearance, or symptom resolution. Each participant in the prospective study had whole blood, serum and a nasopharyngeal or oropharyngeal swab collected by mobile phlebotomists. Over a roughly two-month period, participants in the prospective study had the option of providing additional blood draws and questionnaires. Before DNA extraction, prospective study blood samples were shipped either frozen or at room temperature.

This entry comes from a study of blood T cell repertoires in COVID-19 (dated by TCRdb to the early 2020s). About the study as a whole: Collaborator samples came from the United States, Italy and Spain and covered acute and convalescent phases of COVID-19. The repertoires were released in a freely available public database intended as a resource for research on the immune response to SARS-CoV-2. The material from the prospective study consisted of cDNA or gDNA derived from T cells, B-cell-depleted T cells, or PBMCs. Samples were obtained from the ongoing ImmuneRACE study (first 160 participants) and from about 1,300 subjects provided by 6 global collaborators. Deeply sampled blood TCRbeta repertoires from subjects exposed to, actively infected with, or recovered from COVID-19 were included in the dataset. The sample metadata nearly always contained a de-identified subject ID, COVID-19 status, age in years and sex. Where available, HLA class I and class II types were obtained from metadata supplied by the sample provider rather than from assay-based typing. Overall study results and their limits: The quantity of clinical and demographic metadata differed by source and by participant and was supplied without curation.

The junction carries 7 bases between V and J, which are trimmed by 5 bases and 4 bases respectively. Counted from cysteine to phenylalanine, this CDR3 has 13 amino acids. Only the CDR3 portion is preserved as DNA: 39 bases, with reading frame beginning at the first base. CDR1 and CDR2, looked up from the germline V gene, are SGHRS and YFSETQ. TCRbeta CDR3 regions were amplified from genomic DNA by means of the immunoSEQ Assay, a bias-controlled multiplex PCR. The study's own analysis went as follows. The number of nucleated cells in each sample was estimated by amplification of reference gene primers within the assay. Sequence reads were collapsed and filtered to measure the absolute abundance of every unique TCRbeta CDR3 rearrangement. For each sample, productive Simpson clonality was calculated as the square root of Simpson's diversity index across productive rearrangements. TCRdb's version of the immuneACCESS table is confined to in-frame rearrangements and falls short of the full clone set. An unresolved V gene accounts for under half of the shortfall where checked; the remainder is of unknown origin. V and J calls and clone size are as listed in that table; D and trimming were resolved from the DNA. The sample table holds over 250,000 clones, of which around 87% were seen once. The ten largest clones take up about 5% of the sample.

The sequence was obtained from a woman under 40 who had recovered from COVID-19. The V and J genes are TRBV5-1 and TRBJ1-6, with TRBD1 tentatively as D gene (5 bases match). What was sequenced was PBMCs or T cells enriched from blood (not recorded which). The nucleotide sequence reads TGCGCCAGCAGGGGGCCGTATAATTCACCCCTCCACTTT. Its amino acids are CASRGPYNSPLHF.